Listed below are T cell receptor beta chains from one sample, sequenced in a study of blood T cell repertoires in COVID-19. The table came from immunoSEQ multiplex PCR; TCRdb's copy has only in-frame clones and leaves some out. The sample records fewer than 150,000 clones, about three quarters being singletons. Specimen: peripheral blood. The origin of the receptors is a human donor with acute or convalescent COVID-19. The donor label of this sample is uncertain. CDR3s include the opening cysteine and the closing phenylalanine or tryptophan. D genes are given only for firm matches. A clone size is listed for some rows: how often the clone was seen (once, few, many), or a class if it is expanded.

clone size	V gene	J gene	D gene	CDR3 protein	CDR3 DNA
-	TRBV21-1	TRBJ2-7	-	CASSKVKGRGYEQYF	TGTGCCAGCAGCAAAGTTAAAGGGAGGGGGTACGAGCAGTACTTC
-	TRBV7-2	TRBJ2-5	-	CASSARETQYF	TGTGCCAGCAGCGCCCGGGAGACCCAGTACTTC
-	TRBV18	TRBJ2-6	-	CASSPQGTRGANVLTF	TGTGCCAGCTCACCTCAGGGGACGCGGGGGGCCAACGTCCTGACTTTC
-	TRBV7-9	TRBJ2-1	-	CASSLPAGEQFF	TGTGCCAGCAGCTTACCTGCAGGTGAGCAGTTCTTC
-	TRBV5-5	TRBJ1-5	-	CASSLDPYPGQPQHF	TGTGCCAGCAGCTTGGACCCTTACCCGGGTCAGCCCCAGCATTTT
-	TRBV11-2	TRBJ1-3	-	CASSLVAGATGNTIYF	TGTGCCAGCAGCTTAGTGGCAGGGGCTACTGGAAACACCATATATTTT
-	TRBV19	TRBJ1-1	TRBD1	CASPGPGTGGAGSVQAFF	TGTGCCAGTCCGGGCCCCGGGACAGGGGGCGCCGGTAGTGTACAAGCTTTCTTT
-	TRBV19	TRBJ1-2	TRBD1	CASSPRQGFYGYTF	TGTGCCAGTAGTCCCCGACAGGGCTTCTATGGCTACACCTTC
-	TRBV7-6	TRBJ2-2	TRBD2	CASSLAAGANTGELFF	TGTGCCAGCAGCTTAGCGGCGGGGGCGAACACCGGGGAGCTGTTTTTT
-	TRBV2	TRBJ2-3	TRBD2	CASTQGHRTSGGAVDTQYF	TGTGCCAGCACCCAGGGCCATCGGACTAGCGGAGGTGCGGTCGATACGCAGTATTTT
-	TRBV2	TRBJ1-1	TRBD1	CASGGDRATEAFF	TGTGCCAGCGGGGGTGACAGGGCCACTGAAGCTTTCTTT
few	TRBV5-6	TRBJ2-5	-	CASSLVGGKETQYF	TGTGCCAGCAGCTTGGTAGGAGGCAAAGAGACCCAGTACTTC
-	TRBV7-2	TRBJ1-2	TRBD1	CASSFGQGKSYTF	TGTGCCAGCAGCTTCGGACAGGGGAAAAGCTACACCTTC
-	TRBV7-6	TRBJ2-2	TRBD2	CASSPLAGGRGAGELFF	TGTGCCAGCAGCCCACTGGCGGGGGGGCGAGGCGCCGGGGAGCTGTTTTTT
once	TRBV24-1	TRBJ1-2	TRBD1	CATSAPTTGGGGGYTF	TGTGCCACCAGTGCCCCGACGACAGGGGGCGGCGGTGGCTACACCTTC
-	TRBV2	TRBJ1-5	TRBD1	CASSESGGFNQPQHF	TGTGCCAGCAGTGAATCAGGGGGTTTCAATCAGCCCCAGCATTTT
-	TRBV20-1	TRBJ1-1	-	CSASRVEAFF	TGCAGTGCTAGCCGGGTTGAAGCTTTCTTT
-	TRBV5-8	TRBJ1-4	-	CASSLVASTNEKLFF	TGTGCCAGCAGCTTGGTAGCGTCAACTAATGAAAAACTGTTTTTT
-	TRBV4-1	TRBJ2-3	-	CASSQDVVQGVEDTQYF	TGCGCCAGCAGCCAAGACGTGGTCCAGGGTGTTGAAGATACGCAGTATTTT
-	TRBV30	TRBJ1-5	TRBD1	CAWSPGQGAGQPQHF	TGTGCCTGGAGTCCAGGACAGGGGGCAGGTCAGCCCCAGCATTTT
few	TRBV15	TRBJ1-4	-	CATSRDYQATTNEKLFF	TGTGCCACCAGCAGAGACTATCAGGCAACAACTAATGAAAAACTGTTTTTT
-	TRBV10-2	TRBJ2-3	-	CASRETVITTDTQYF	TGCGCCAGCAGGGAAACAGTAATCACCACAGATACGCAGTATTTT
-	TRBV5-1	TRBJ2-2	TRBD1	CASSSDSGGLNTGELFF	TGCGCCAGCAGCTCCGACTCAGGGGGCCTGAACACCGGGGAGCTGTTTTTT
-	TRBV7-9	TRBJ1-5	-	CASSPGGGNQPQHF	TGTGCCAGCAGCCCCGGGGGGGGCAATCAGCCCCAGCATTTT
-	TRBV11-1	TRBJ2-7	TRBD2	CASSSKSGGGYEQYF	TGTGCCAGCAGCTCGAAGAGCGGGGGCGGGTACGAGCAGTACTTC
many	TRBV4-1	TRBJ1-2	-	CASSLGQQANYGYTF	TGCGCCAGCAGCCTGGGGCAGCAAGCTAACTATGGCTACACCTTC
-	TRBV30	TRBJ1-4	-	CACTGQTNEKLFF	TGTGCCTGTACAGGGCAAACTAATGAAAAACTGTTTTTT
-	TRBV2	TRBJ2-2	-	CASTVSSGELFF	TGTGCCAGCACGGTCTCCTCGGGGGAGCTGTTTTTT
-	TRBV27	TRBJ2-6	-	CASRIDRSGANVLTF	TGTGCCAGCAGGATAGACAGGTCTGGGGCCAACGTCCTGACTTTC
few	TRBV10-1	TRBJ1-2	TRBD1	CANEGIEPGQGAACDYGYTF	TGCGCCAACGAGGGGATTGAACCGGGACAGGGGGCGGCCTGCGACTATGGCTACACCTTC
-	TRBV7-9	TRBJ1-2	TRBD1	CASSTRAPGQGIGYTF	TGTGCCAGCAGCACTAGGGCGCCGGGACAGGGAATTGGCTACACCTTC
-	TRBV7-9	TRBJ1-3	TRBD1	CASSLWGQGSGNTIYF	TGTGCCAGCAGCTTATGGGGACAGGGCTCTGGAAACACCATATATTTT
-	TRBV21-1	TRBJ1-1	-	CASRTPRLADRGLNTEAFF	TGTGCCAGCAGAACTCCCCGGCTAGCGGACAGGGGGCTGAACACTGAAGCTTTCTTT
-	TRBV7-2	TRBJ1-3	-	CASSLDQGNGNTIYF	TGTGCCAGCAGCTTAGATCAGGGGAACGGAAACACCATATATTTT
-	TRBV2	TRBJ1-5	-	CASSLTGYGQPQHF	TGTGCCAGCAGCCTTACAGGGTACGGTCAGCCCCAGCATTTT
-	TRBV6-5	TRBJ1-2	TRBD1	CASSPGTGRDGYTF	TGTGCCAGCAGTCCGGGGACAGGGAGGGATGGCTACACCTTC
-	TRBV12-3/TRBV12-4	TRBJ1-1	-	CASSSTGDGAFF	TGTGCCAGCAGTTCCACGGGGGATGGAGCTTTCTTT
-	TRBV19	TRBJ2-7	TRBD1	CASSSPGTGAHEQYF	TGTGCCAGTAGTTCGCCCGGGACAGGGGCTCACGAGCAGTACTTC
once	TRBV3-1/TRBV3-2	TRBJ2-5	-	CASSQIPGYRETQYF	TGTGCCAGCAGCCAAATCCCGGGATACCGAGAGACCCAGTACTTC